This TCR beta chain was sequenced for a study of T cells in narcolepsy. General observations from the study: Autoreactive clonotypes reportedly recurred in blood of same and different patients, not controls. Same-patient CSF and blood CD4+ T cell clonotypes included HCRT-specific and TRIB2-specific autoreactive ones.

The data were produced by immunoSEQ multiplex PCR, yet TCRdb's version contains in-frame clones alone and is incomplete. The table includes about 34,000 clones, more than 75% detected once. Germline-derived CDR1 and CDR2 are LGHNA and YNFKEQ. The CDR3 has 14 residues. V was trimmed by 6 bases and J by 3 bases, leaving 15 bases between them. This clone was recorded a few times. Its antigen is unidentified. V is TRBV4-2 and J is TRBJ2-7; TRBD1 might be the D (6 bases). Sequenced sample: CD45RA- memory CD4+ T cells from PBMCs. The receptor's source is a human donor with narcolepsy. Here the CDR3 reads CASSRDRINYEQYF. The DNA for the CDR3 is TGTGCCAGCAGTCGCGACAGGATCAACTACGAGCAGTACTTC.